The sample holds a few counts of the clone carrying this TCR beta chain. The data derive from a study of T cell changes during pregnancy in multiple sclerosis. Trimming pared 5 bases from V and 2 bases from J, leaving 21 bases between. CDR1 SEHNR and CDR2 FQNEAQ come from the germline V gene (reference sequence). CDR3 length: 17 residues. The method was immunoSEQ multiplex PCR; TCRdb's version includes in-frame clones alone and lacks a portion of them. The data show about 30,000 clones, with about 92% seen just once and around 0.39% held by the top ten. The sequence derives from a female donor with multiple sclerosis, enrolled in a pregnancy study. Here the sequenced sample was CD4+ T cells from peripheral blood mononuclear cells, taken after pregnancy. V is TRBV7-9 and J is TRBJ1-2, with D hard to call. The chain's CDR3 is CASSAGNYETINYGYTF. DNA of the CDR3: TGTGCCAGCAGCGCAGGAAATTACGAGACTATAAACTATGGCTACACCTTC. The full variable domain, its missing parts supplied by reference TRBV7-9 and TRBJ1-2, is DTGVSQNPRHKITKRGQNVTFRCDPISEHNRLYWYRQTLGQGPEFLTYFQNEAQLEKSRLLSDRFSAERPKGSFSTLEIQRTEQGDSAMYLCASSAGNYETINYGYTFGSGTRLTVV.